The 23 T cell receptor beta chains listed next were all sequenced from one sample in a study of cytomegalovirus exposure and HLA in healthy donors. PCR involved 60 Vbeta and 13 Jbeta primers. The repertoire was sequenced with immunoSEQ multiplex PCR; TCRdb's copy has only in-frame clones and lacks some. This table holds roughly 180,000 clones, roughly 88% found once. The sequencing input was PBMCs. The receptors come from a man between 18 and 35 years old in good health and CMV-seropositive.

The chain employs TRBV10-3 and TRBJ1-3; TRBD1 agrees at 9 bases. CDR1 and CDR2 (germline): ENHRY, SYGVKD. J was trimmed by 4 bases and V by 4 bases; bases with no gene match: 2. The CDR3 length is 14 residues. Written as DNA, the CDR3 is TGTGCCATCAGTGGGACAGGGGACGGAAACACCATATATTTT. This codes for CAISGTGDGNTIYF.

There are a few counts of this clone. The chain recombines TRBV6-1 with TRBJ1-3, with TRBD1 matching over 7 bases. Trimming took 0 bases from V and 2 from J; bases not matched to a gene: 1. Germline CDR1 reads MNHNS; CDR2 reads SASEGT. This CDR3 has 15 residues. This chain's CDR3 is CASSEAGTAGNTIYF. The CDR3 DNA reads TGTGCCAGCAGTGAAGCCGGGACAGCTGGAAACACCATATATTTT.

CDR3: CASSSDRGTDTQYF. In nucleotides, the CDR3 is TGTGCCAGCAGCTCGGACAGGGGTACGGATACGCAGTATTTT. The rearrangement uses TRBV7-6 and TRBJ2-3, with 9 bases that match TRBD1. The CDR3 consists of 14 residues. The V and J ends lost 4 bases and 6 bases, in that order; junction bases with no gene match: 5. Germline CDR1 and CDR2: SGHVS and FNYEAQ.

V is TRBV11-2 and J is TRBJ1-5; D not certain. Germline V gene sequence: CDR1 SGHAT, CDR2 FQNNGV. The CDR3 is 19 residues long. V was pared by 5 bases and J by 1 base, with 24 bases between. This CDR3 reads CASSHIIARNSGSNQPQHF. DNA of the CDR3: TGTGCCAGCAGCCATATTATAGCCCGTAATTCCGGAAGCAATCAGCCCCAGCATTTT.

The chain is built from TRBV7-2 and TRBJ2-1; the match to TRBD2 covers 9 bases. Germline V CDR1 and CDR2: SGHTA, FQGNSA. Losses at the gene ends were 5 bases for V and 5 bases for J; bases not matched to a gene: 10. The CDR3 is made up of 16 amino acids. The CDR3 sequence is CASSPGGGGGHNEQFF. The CDR3, as DNA: TGTGCCAGCAGCCCCGGGGGCGGGGGGGGGCACAATGAGCAGTTCTTC.

The chain is built from TRBV27 and TRBJ1-5; 7 bases match TRBD1. Losses at the gene ends were 6 bases for V and 9 bases for J; bases not matched to a gene: 11. The CDR3 is made up of 14 amino acids. CDR1 MNHEY and CDR2 SMNVEV come from the germline V gene (reference sequence). CDR3 sequence: CASSLTGESLPQHF. For the CDR3, the DNA is TGTGCCAGCAGCCTAACAGGGGAGTCACTGCCCCAGCATTTT.

The chain combines TRBV5-1 with TRBJ2-5, with 9 positions matching TRBD1. Germline V gene lookup returns CDR1 SGHRS and CDR2 YFSETQ. With 4 bases clipped from V and 4 bases from J, the junction kept 11 bases outside the gene matches. The CDR3 sequence is 16 residues long. This CDR3 is CASSGPGQGVAETQYF. The CDR3 region has the DNA TGCGCCAGCAGCGGGCCGGGACAGGGAGTTGCAGAGACCCAGTACTTC.

The V and J genes are TRBV2 and TRBJ2-5; 8 bases agree with TRBD1. V dropped 4 bases and J dropped 7; count of bases not matched to a gene: 5. The CDR3 length is 13 residues. Germline values: CDR1 SNHLY, CDR2 FYNNEI. The DNA of the CDR3 is TGTGCCAGCAGTGTTGGACAGGGAGGGACCCAGTACTTC. Translating it yields CASSVGQGGTQYF.

The gene calls are TRBV19 and TRBJ2-4; D possibly corresponds to TRBD1 (7 bases). Trimming removed 6 bases from V and 1 base from J, with 13 bases in between. Germline lookup yields CDR1 LNHDA and CDR2 SQIVND (reference sequence). The CDR3 covers 15 residues. The DNA for the CDR3 is TGTGCCAGTAGGGGCAGGGGGGACGCCAAAAACATTCAGTACTTC. This encodes CASRGRGDAKNIQYF. The variable domain in full, with the rest retrieved from reference TRBV19 and TRBJ2-4, is DGGITQSPKYLFRKEGQNVTLSCEQNLNHDAMYWYRQDPGQGLRLIYYSQIVNDFQKGDIAEGYSVSREKKESFPLTVTSAQKNPTAFYLCASRGRGDAKNIQYFGAGTRLSVL.

This clone was recorded once. The chain links TRBV6-1 to TRBJ2-7; maybe TRBD1 (5 bases). With 6 bases removed from V and 0 bases from J, the gap between germline ends came to 15 bases. This CDR3 has 15 residues. Germline V CDR1 and CDR2: MNHNS, SASEGT. CDR3 sequence (DNA): TGTGCCAGCAGATATACAGGCCTTAGCTCCTACGAGCAGTACTTC. Its translation: CASRYTGLSSYEQYF.

This clone turned up a few times. The V gene is TRBV6-5, the J gene TRBJ1-1; D possibly corresponds to TRBD1 (6 bases). V lost 4 bases and J 3 bases, leaving 15 bases between the germline ends. Per the germline V gene, CDR1 is MNHEY and CDR2 is SVGAGI. This CDR3 has 15 amino acids. The CDR3 region has the DNA TGTGCCAGCAGTTCGCCCTCAGGGGTTTACACTGAAGCTTTCTTT. Amino acid sequence: CASSSPSGVYTEAFF.

The chain links TRBV2 to TRBJ2-5; TRBD1 agrees at 10 bases. Germline V gene data show CDR1 as SNHLY and CDR2 as FYNNEI. Trimming cost V 8 bases and J 4 bases; bases outside gene matches: 1. This CDR3 is 12 amino acids long. CDR3 in amino acids: CASGDRGETQYF. In DNA, the CDR3 is TGTGCCAGCGGGGACAGGGGAGAGACCCAGTACTTC.

The gene calls are TRBV7-9 and TRBJ2-7; the D gene is possibly TRBD1 (5 bases). Per the germline V gene, CDR1 is SEHNR and CDR2 is FQNEAQ (reference sequence). The CDR3 totals 12 residues. V dropped 3 bases and J dropped 11 bases, with 14 bases sitting between them. CDR3: CASSLSQGVEYF. CDR3 coding DNA: TGTGCCAGCAGCTTGTCGCAGGGCGTTGAGTACTTC.

The chain combines TRBV5-1 with TRBJ2-3; TRBD2 agrees at 14 bases. CDR3 length: 22 residues. From germline, CDR1 is SGHRS and CDR2 YFSETQ. Trimming took 4 bases from V and 2 from J; bases not matched to a gene: 21. The CDR3 nucleotides read TGCGCCAGCAGCCTTAGGGGACTAGCGGGGGCCGGCCCCGGTGCCCACACAGATACGCAGTATTTT. It codes for CASSLRGLAGAGPGAHTDTQYF.

CDR3 sequence reads: CASSAMRQPLGGYTF. The CDR3 DNA follows: TGCGCCAGCAGCGCGATGAGACAGCCCCTCGGGGGCTACACCTTC. The genes are TRBV5-1 and TRBJ1-2; maybe TRBD1 (5 bases). CDR1 is SGHRS and CDR2 is YFSETQ in the germline V gene. Trimming pared 4 bases from V and 8 bases from J, leaving 21 bases between. CDR3 length: 15 residues.

The chain uses TRBV9 and TRBJ2-1; 12 bases match TRBD2. This CDR3 has 14 residues. V shed 4 bases and J 7 bases; nucleotides not matched to a gene: 3. The germline gives CDR1 SGDLS, CDR2 YYNGEE. The CDR3 sequence: CASSLAGGPNEQFF. The DNA for the CDR3 is TGTGCCAGCAGCCTAGCGGGGGGGCCGAATGAGCAGTTCTTC.

This chain links TRBV5-1 with TRBJ2-1; no reliable D call. The CDR3 length is 13 residues. Germline-derived CDR1 and CDR2 are SGHRS and YFSETQ. V dropped 4 bases and J dropped 2 bases, with 7 bases sitting between them. CDR3 loop: CASSRNTYNEQFF. DNA for the CDR3: TGCGCCAGCAGCCGAAACACCTACAATGAGCAGTTCTTC.

This clone came up a few times. The J gene is TRBJ2-7, the V gene TRBV2; D remains ambiguous. The CDR3 extends over 11 amino acids. Per the germline V gene, CDR1 is SNHLY and CDR2 is FYNNEI. The V gene lost 7 bases and the J gene lost 2 bases, with 6 bases spanning the gap. CDR3: CASIRTYEQYF. The CDR3 nucleotides are TGTGCCAGCATCAGGACCTACGAGCAGTACTTC.

This sequence joins TRBV5-8 and TRBJ1-2; a possible D gene is TRBD1 (6 bases). Germline V gene sequence: CDR1 SGHTS, CDR2 YDEGEE. The CDR3 spans 14 residues. With 2 bases removed from V and 0 bases from J, the gap between germline ends came to 8 bases. The CDR3 sequence: CASSLSGANYGYTF. The CDR3 DNA sequence: TGTGCCAGCAGCTTATCAGGGGCTAACTATGGCTACACCTTC.

The chain uses TRBV19 and TRBJ2-5; 7 nucleotides agree with TRBD2. CDR1 and CDR2 (germline): LNHDA, SQIVND (reference sequence). V was pared by 2 bases and J by 5 bases, with 14 bases of the junction left unmatched. This CDR3 has 17 amino acids. In DNA form, the CDR3 reads TGTGCCAGTAGTATAAGCGGCGGTCTAGCGGCGAGCGAGACCCAGTACTTC. Translating gives CASSISGGLAASETQYF.

This chain uses TRBV6-6 with TRBJ2-4; D is unresolved. The CDR3 extends over 15 amino acids. The V and J ends lost 2 bases and 0 bases respectively, with 8 bases between them. Per the germline V gene, CDR1 is MNHNY and CDR2 is SVGAGI (reference sequence). Written as DNA, the CDR3 is TGTGCCAGCAGTTACGAGGCGGCAGCCAAAAACATTCAGTACTTC. This codes for CASSYEAAAKNIQYF.

The chain has TRBV2 and TRBJ2-5; TRBD1 might be the D (5 bases). Trimming took off 6 bases at V and 5 bases at J, with 10 bases between the two ends. The CDR3 extends over 12 amino acids. The germline V gene has CDR1 SNHLY and CDR2 FYNNEI. The CDR3 coding sequence is TGTGCCAGCAGCATGACAGAGGAGACCCAGTACTTC. The encoded protein is CASSMTEETQYF. Together with reference TRBV2 and TRBJ2-5, the CDR3 gives the full variable domain: EPEVTQTPSHQVTQMGQEVILRCVPISNHLYFYWYRQILGQKVEFLVSFYNNEISEKSEIFDDQFSVERPDGSNFTLKIRSTKLEDSAMYFCASSMTEETQYFGPGTRLLVL.

The chain joins TRBV28 to TRBJ1-2; TRBD1 aligns across 9 bases. This CDR3 spans 14 amino acids. The V segment lost 5 bases and the J segment 8 bases; nucleotides outside the gene matches: 9. Germline CDR1 MDHEN, CDR2 SYDVKM. The CDR3 loop is CASSTLGQGRGYTF. In DNA form, the CDR3 reads TGTGCCAGCAGTACGCTGGGACAGGGCCGAGGCTACACCTTC.